This T cell receptor (beta chain) is from a study of technical replicates of blood from several donors. This table comes from immunoSEQ multiplex PCR, and its TCRdb copy is limited to in-frame clones, with some not included. The repertoire consists of 95,000 or so clones, with 95% occurring once and the leading ten covering 0.34%. Per germline, CDR1 LNHDA and CDR2 SQIVND (reference sequence). This CDR3 comprises 15 residues. V shed 1 base and J shed 6 bases, with 13 bases lying between them. The genes are TRBV19 and TRBJ2-1, with unresolved D. This receptor was identified in a human donor in good health. The sequenced sample consisted of T cells isolated from PBMCs. The CDR3 protein is CASSIGQAIPNEQFF. The CDR3 coding sequence is TGTGCCAGTAGTATAGGTCAGGCGATACCCAATGAGCAGTTCTTC.